This T cell receptor beta chain was profiled in a study of T cell responses to AZD1222 COVID-19 vaccine. Study-wide findings and caveats: Dominant at 160-218 and 743-854, vaccine-associated CD4 TCRs also spanned spike. Only six individuals given AZD1222 were seropositive at baseline.

The V gene's germline CDR1 is MNHEY and CDR2 SVGAGI. V was cut by 0 bases and J by 10 bases, with 10 bases left in between. The CDR3 length is 14 residues. This clone was picked up one time. Its antigen is not known. Sequencing used immunoSEQ multiplex PCR; TCRdb keeps in-frame clones, though not all of them. The sample includes about 130,000 clones, about nine tenths of them seen just once. The rearrangement uses TRBV6-5 and TRBJ1-6; D is undetermined. This sample comprised peripheral blood, obtained 28 days after the second AZD1222 dose. The TCR comes from an adult who received the AZD1222 COVID-19 vaccine. CDR3 amino acids: CASSYSVRSSPLHF. CDR3 bases: TGTGCCAGCAGTTACTCCGTCAGGAGCTCACCCCTCCACTTT.